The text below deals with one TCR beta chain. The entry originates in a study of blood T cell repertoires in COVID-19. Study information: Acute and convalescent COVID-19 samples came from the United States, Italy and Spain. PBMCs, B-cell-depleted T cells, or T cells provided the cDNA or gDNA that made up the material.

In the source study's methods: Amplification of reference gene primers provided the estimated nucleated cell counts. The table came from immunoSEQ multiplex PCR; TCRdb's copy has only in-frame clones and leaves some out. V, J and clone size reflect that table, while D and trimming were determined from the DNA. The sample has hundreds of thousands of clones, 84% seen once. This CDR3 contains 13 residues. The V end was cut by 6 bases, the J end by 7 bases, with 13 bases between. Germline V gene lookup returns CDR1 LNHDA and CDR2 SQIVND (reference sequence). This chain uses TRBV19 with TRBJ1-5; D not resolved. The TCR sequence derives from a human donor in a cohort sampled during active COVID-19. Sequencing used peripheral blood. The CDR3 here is CASSTFKQQPQHF. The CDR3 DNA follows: TGTGCCAGTAGCACCTTTAAACAACAGCCCCAGCATTTT.